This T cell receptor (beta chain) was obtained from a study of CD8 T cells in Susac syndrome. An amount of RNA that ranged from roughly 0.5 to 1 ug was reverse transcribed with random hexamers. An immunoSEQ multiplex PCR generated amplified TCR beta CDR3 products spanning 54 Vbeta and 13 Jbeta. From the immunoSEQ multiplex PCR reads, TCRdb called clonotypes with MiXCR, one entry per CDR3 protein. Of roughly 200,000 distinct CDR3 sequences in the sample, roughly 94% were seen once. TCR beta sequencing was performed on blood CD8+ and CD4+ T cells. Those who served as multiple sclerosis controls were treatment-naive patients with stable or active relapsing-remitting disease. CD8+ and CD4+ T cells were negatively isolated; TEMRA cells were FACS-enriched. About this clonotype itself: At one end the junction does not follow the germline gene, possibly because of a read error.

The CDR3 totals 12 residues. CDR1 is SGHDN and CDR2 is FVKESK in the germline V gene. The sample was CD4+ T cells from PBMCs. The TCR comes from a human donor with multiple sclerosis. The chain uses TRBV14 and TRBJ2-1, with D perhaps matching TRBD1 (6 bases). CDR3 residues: CASSLQGSLRVF. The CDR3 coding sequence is TGTGCCAGCAGTCTACAGGGATCTCTTCGCGTCTTC.